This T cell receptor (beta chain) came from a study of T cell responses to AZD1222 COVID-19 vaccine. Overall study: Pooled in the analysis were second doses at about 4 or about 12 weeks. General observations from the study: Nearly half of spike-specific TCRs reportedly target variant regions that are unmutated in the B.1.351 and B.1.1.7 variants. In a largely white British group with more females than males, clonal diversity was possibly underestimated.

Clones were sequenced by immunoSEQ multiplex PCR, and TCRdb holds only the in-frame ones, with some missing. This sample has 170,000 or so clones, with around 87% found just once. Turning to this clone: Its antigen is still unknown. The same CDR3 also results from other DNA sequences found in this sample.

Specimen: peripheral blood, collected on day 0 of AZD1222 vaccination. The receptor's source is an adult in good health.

The CDR3 sequence: CASSVVGANSPLHF. CDR3 nucleotides: TGTGCCAGCAGCGTAGTTGGGGCCAATTCACCCCTCCACTTT. V is TRBV9 and J is TRBJ1-6, with TRBD1 as a possible D gene (5 bases). Trimming left V 0 bases short and J 7 bases short, with 8 bases between. Germline V lookup: CDR1 SGDLS, CDR2 YYNGEE. This CDR3 comprises 14 residues.